Presented here are 8 T cell receptor beta chains from one specimen sequenced in a study of post-analysis software for immune sequencing data. Broader study findings: TRBV5-6, TRBV5-1 and TRBV20-1 belonged to a set of about five TRBV segments that were more frequent in patients than controls.

For these receptors, no antigen is known. Unique molecular identifiers were built into the TCR beta cDNA libraries. TCRdb passed the PCR reads through MiXCR, listing each CDR3 protein once. The repertoire holds fewer than 850,000 distinct CDR3 sequences, with 25% to 30% as singletons. Sequencing input: blood. Every receptor here comes from a girl between 5 and 17 years old with multiple sclerosis.

This clonotype came up a few times. The chain carries TRBV7-2 and TRBJ2-4; 7 bases fit TRBD1. Losses at the gene ends were 5 bases for V and 9 bases for J; bases not matched to a gene: 10. This CDR3 region has 14 residues. CDR1 and CDR2 (germline): SGHTA, FQGNSA. DNA of the CDR3: TGTGCCAGCAGCCCTACAGGGGTGGTTGGCATTCAGTACTTC. It codes for CASSPTGVVGIQYF.

The V call is TRBV24-1, the J call TRBJ1-4; no clear D. Germline values: CDR1 KGHDR, CDR2 SFDVKD. V lost 3 bases, J lost 11 bases, and 15 bases lay in between. CDR3 length equals 14 residues. CDR3 in amino acids: CATSDGDLPGKLFF. The CDR3 DNA is TGTGCCACCAGTGATGGAGACCTCCCTGGGAAACTGTTTTTT.

The chain uses TRBV20-1 and TRBJ2-7; D gene uncertain. V was clipped by 4 bases and J by 2 bases, with 12 bases between them. CDR1 DFQATT and CDR2 SNEGSKA come from the germline V gene (reference sequence). The CDR3 runs to 13 residues. The CDR3 sequence: CSAMTWSAYEQYF. In nucleotides, the CDR3 is TGCAGTGCTATGACGTGGTCCGCCTACGAGCAGTACTTC.

The gene calls are TRBV6-5 and TRBJ1-1, with a possible D match to TRBD1 (6 bases). The V gene lost 0 bases and the J gene lost 1 base, with 15 bases spanning the gap. CDR1 is MNHEY and CDR2 is SVGAGI in the germline V gene. CDR3 length: 17 residues. The CDR3 region has the DNA TGTGCCAGCAGTTACTCGATAACGGGGGCGGGGAACACTGAAGCTTTCTTT. Protein sequence: CASSYSITGAGNTEAFF.

CDR3 DNA sequence: TGCAGTGCACTGGGACTAGCGGGACCCCACAATGAGCAGTTCTTC. Its protein is CSALGLAGPHNEQFF. J is TRBJ2-1 and V is TRBV20-1; TRBD2 agrees at 13 bases. Germline lookup yields CDR1 DFQATT and CDR2 SNEGSKA (reference sequence). Trimming cost V 6 bases and J 5 bases; bases outside gene matches: 7. The CDR3 has 15 residues.

This clonotype was detected only a few times. CDR3 sequence (DNA): TGTGCCAGCAGCTTAGGGTTCTACCAAACGGGAGAGACCCAGTACTTC. Its translation is CASSLGFYQTGETQYF. The chain recombines TRBV7-9 with TRBJ2-5, with D uncertain. Trimming removed 1 base from V and 4 bases from J, with 16 bases in between. This CDR3 is built from 16 residues. CDR1 is SEHNR and CDR2 is FQNEAQ in the germline V gene (reference sequence). The complete variable domain, with remaining parts taken from reference TRBV7-9 and TRBJ2-5, reads DTGVSQNPRHKITKRGQNVTFRCDPISEHNRLYWYRQTLGQGPEFLTYFQNEAQLEKSRLLSDRFSAERPKGSFSTLEIQRTEQGDSAMYLCASSLGFYQTGETQYFGPGTRLLVL.

The V gene is TRBV27, the J gene TRBJ2-5, with D perhaps matching TRBD2 (5 bases). Germline V CDR1 and CDR2: MNHEY, SMNVEV (reference sequence). The length of the CDR3 is 14 residues. Trimming pared 4 bases from V and 9 bases from J, leaving 18 bases between. The CDR3 DNA reads TGTGCCAGCAGTTCCTCCTCGGACTGGCGGGCCCAGTACTTC. Translating it yields CASSSSSDWRAQYF.

This clonotype has only a few counts. The chain combines TRBV20-1 with TRBJ1-5; no clear D. Trimming took 3 bases from V and 11 from J, leaving 14 bases between them. This CDR3 comprises 12 residues. In germline, CDR1 is DFQATT, CDR2 SNEGSKA (reference sequence). CDR3 sequence (DNA): TGCAGTGCTAGCGGGCCGCCCAAGGCCCAGCATTTT. Amino acids: CSASGPPKAQHF.